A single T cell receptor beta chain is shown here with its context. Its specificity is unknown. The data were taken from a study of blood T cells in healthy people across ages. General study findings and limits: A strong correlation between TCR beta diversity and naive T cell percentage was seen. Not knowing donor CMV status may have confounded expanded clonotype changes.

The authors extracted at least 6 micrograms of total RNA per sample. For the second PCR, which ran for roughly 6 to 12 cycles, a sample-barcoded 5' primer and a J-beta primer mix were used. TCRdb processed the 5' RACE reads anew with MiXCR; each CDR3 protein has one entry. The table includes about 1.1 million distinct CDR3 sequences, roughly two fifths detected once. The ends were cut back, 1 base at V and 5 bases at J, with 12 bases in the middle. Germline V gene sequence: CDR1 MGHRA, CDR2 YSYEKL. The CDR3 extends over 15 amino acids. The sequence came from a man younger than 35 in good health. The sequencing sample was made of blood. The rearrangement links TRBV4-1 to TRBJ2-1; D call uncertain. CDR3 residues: CASSQVRVENNEQFF. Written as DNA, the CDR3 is TGCGCCAGCAGCCAAGTGAGAGTGGAAAACAATGAGCAGTTCTTC.